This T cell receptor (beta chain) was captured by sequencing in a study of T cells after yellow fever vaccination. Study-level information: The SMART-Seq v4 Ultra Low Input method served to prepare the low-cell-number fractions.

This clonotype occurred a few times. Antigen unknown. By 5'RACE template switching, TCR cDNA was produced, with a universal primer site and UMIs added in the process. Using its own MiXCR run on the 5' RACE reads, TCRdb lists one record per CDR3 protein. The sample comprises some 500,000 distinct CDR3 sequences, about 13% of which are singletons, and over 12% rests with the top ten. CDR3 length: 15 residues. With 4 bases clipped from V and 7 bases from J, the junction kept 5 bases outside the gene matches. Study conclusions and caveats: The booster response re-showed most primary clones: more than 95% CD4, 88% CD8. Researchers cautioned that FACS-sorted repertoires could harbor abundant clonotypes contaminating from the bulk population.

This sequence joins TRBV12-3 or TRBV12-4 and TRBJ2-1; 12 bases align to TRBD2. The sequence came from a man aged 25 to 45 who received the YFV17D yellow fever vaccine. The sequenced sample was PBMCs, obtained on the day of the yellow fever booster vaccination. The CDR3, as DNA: TGTGCCAGCAGTTCTGGACTAGCGGGATGGAATGAGCAGTTCTTC. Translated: CASSSGLAGWNEQFF.